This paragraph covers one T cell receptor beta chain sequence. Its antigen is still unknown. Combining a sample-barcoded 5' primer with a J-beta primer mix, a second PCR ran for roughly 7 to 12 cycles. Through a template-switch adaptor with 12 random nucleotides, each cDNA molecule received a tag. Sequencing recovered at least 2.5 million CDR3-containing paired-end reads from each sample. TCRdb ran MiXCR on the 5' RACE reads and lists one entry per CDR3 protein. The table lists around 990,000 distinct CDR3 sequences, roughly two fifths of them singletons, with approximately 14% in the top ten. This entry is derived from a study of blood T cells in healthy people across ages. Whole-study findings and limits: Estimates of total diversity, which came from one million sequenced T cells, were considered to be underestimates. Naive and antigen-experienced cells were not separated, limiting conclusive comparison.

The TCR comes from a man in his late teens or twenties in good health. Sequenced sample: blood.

The CDR3 loop reads CASSPLWPGWAGGYTF. CDR3 sequence (DNA): TGTGCCAGCAGCCCCCTATGGCCAGGGTGGGCTGGTGGCTACACCTTC. The V gene is TRBV21-1, the J gene TRBJ1-2; TRBD1 is taken as the D call from the table, unchecked against the DNA. TRBV21-1 is shown as a pseudogene. This CDR3 contains 16 residues.